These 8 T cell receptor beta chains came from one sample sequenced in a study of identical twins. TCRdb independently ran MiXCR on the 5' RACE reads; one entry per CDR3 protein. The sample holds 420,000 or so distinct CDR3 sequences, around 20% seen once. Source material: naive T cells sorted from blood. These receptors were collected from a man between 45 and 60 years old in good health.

CDR3 amino acids: CASSLINWDRGSNQPQHF. As DNA, the CDR3 is TGTGCCAGCAGTTTAATAAACTGGGACAGGGGGAGCAATCAGCCCCAGCATTTT. The chain links TRBV28 to TRBJ1-5, with TRBD1 matching 11 bases. The CDR3 spans 18 residues. Germline V CDR1 and CDR2: MDHEN, SYDVKM. Trimming took 2 bases from V and 1 from J; bases not matched to a gene: 7.

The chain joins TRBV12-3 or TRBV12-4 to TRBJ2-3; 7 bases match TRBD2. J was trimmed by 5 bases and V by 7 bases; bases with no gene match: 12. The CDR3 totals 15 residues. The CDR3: CASTPSRTSEDTQYF. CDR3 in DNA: TGTGCCAGCACTCCTAGTCGGACTAGTGAAGATACGCAGTATTTT.

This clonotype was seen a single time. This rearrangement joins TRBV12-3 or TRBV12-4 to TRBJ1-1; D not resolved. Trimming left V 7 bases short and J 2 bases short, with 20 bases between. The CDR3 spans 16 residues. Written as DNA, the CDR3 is TGTGCCAGCACCCCCCCCCTCCTGGGTATCAACACTGAAGCTTTCTTT. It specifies CASTPPLLGINTEAFF.

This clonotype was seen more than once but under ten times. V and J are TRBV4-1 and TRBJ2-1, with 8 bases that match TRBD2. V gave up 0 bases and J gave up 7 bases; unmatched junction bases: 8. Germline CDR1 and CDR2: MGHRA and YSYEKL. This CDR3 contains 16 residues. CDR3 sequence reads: CASSQDRTSGWNEQFF. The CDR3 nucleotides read TGCGCCAGCAGCCAAGATCGAACTAGCGGTTGGAATGAGCAGTTCTTC.

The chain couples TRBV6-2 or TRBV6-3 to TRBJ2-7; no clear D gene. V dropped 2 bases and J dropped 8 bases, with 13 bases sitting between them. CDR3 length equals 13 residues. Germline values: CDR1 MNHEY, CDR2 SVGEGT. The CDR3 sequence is CASSYIPGPKQYF. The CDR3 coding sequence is TGTGCCAGCAGTTACATACCCGGCCCGAAGCAGTACTTC.

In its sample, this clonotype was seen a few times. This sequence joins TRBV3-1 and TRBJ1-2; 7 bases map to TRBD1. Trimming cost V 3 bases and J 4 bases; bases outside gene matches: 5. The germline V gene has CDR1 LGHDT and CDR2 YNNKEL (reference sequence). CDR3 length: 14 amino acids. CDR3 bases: TGTGCCAGCAGCCACACCAGACAGGGCTATGGCTACACCTTC. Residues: CASSHTRQGYGYTF.

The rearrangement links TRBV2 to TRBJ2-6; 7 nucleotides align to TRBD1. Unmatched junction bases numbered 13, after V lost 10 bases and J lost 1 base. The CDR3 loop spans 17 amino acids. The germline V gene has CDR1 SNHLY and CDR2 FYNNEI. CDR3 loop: CATNPETGLSGANVLTF. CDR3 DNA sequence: TGTGCCACCAATCCGGAGACAGGGTTATCTGGGGCCAACGTCCTGACTTTC.

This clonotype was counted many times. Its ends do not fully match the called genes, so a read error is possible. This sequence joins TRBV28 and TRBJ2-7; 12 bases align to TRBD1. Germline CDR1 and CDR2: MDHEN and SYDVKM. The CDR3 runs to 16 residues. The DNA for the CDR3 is TGTGCCAGCATCCCCCAAGGGACAGGGGGCTCCCACGAGCAGTACTTC. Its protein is CASIPQGTGGSHEQYF.